This T cell receptor beta chain originates from a study of blood T cell repertoires in COVID-19. Assay: immunoSEQ multiplex PCR; the TCRdb copy retains only in-frame clones and omits some. The sample has about 190,000 clones, 90% seen once. CDR1 is MDHEN and CDR2 is SYDVKM in the germline V gene. Trimming removed 6 bases from V and 7 bases from J, with 10 bases in between. The CDR3 is made up of 13 amino acids. This chain uses TRBV28 with TRBJ1-6; the D gene is possibly TRBD1 (6 bases). Sequencing was performed on peripheral blood. This TCR was sampled from a man between 45 and 60 years old with acute or convalescent COVID-19. This chain's CDR3 is CASRWTENSPLHF. The CDR3 coding sequence is TGTGCCAGCAGGTGGACAGAGAATTCACCCCTCCACTTT.